This TCR beta chain was captured in a study of beta chain features in type 1 diabetes (dated by TCRdb to the late 2010s). Regarding the research as a whole: Mean age, gender distribution, total cell number and subset yield were not different between patients and healthy donors. A total of roughly 100 million sorted cells were examined across all samples, and the number of cells per subset was strongly correlated with RNA yield. In the study, recently diagnosed type 1 diabetes patients and matched healthy donors were compared on the TCRB repertoires of their sorted circulating CD4+ T cell subsets. Naive and central memory subsets were obtained from all 30 or so donors, but regulatory and stem cell-like memory subsets were isolated from only 8 patients and roughly eight healthy donors. Beyond this particular receptor, the publication reports: Because the HLA sub-analyses included only small numbers of individuals, any influence of HLA type on TCRB rearrangement was left unresolved. Fewer insertions and more nucleotide deletions at VDJ recombination sites were observed in patients with type 1 diabetes, implying thymic rearrangement abnormalities. Shorter templates might be favored by PCR, yet because patient and control samples were amplified and corrected together, any such skew would affect both groups equally. Sequencing cDNA rather than genomic DNA could over-represent highly expressing activated cells, although activation and CD3 levels did not differ between groups. Naive, central memory and regulatory TCRB repertoires appeared to be more similar among patients than among healthy donors. Type 1 diabetes patients showed a moderate but significant shortening of TCRB CDR3 length in all four CD4+ subsets.

The entire isolated RNA was reverse transcribed using the High Capacity cDNA Reverse Transcription Kit, and thus expressed TCRB transcripts were sequenced. Deep immunoSEQ sequencing was performed on naive, central memory and regulatory T cell samples, with an average of roughly 3.6 million total reads per sample. Sorted cells were lysed in RLT buffer, and RNA was extracted using DNase-treated RNeasy Micro or Mini kits according to cell number. Each cell subset was processed on its own to prevent cross-contamination, while patient and healthy donor samples were processed together. The immunoSEQ multiplex PCR was used to amplify TCRB sequences from cDNA, yielding 87-bp fragments that span the CDR3 region. Sequencing of the amplicons was done on the Illumina HiSeq platform. The paper's data handling went like this. Synthetic template baselines were used to correct PCR bias computationally, reads within Hamming distance 2 were collapsed, and singletons that could not be merged were discarded. By aligning reads against IMGT, V, D and J genes, CDR3 length, and insertions or deletions at six rearrangement sites were assigned. Within each subset, clonotype counts were normalized to the number of sorted cells before true diversity and Gini coefficients were calculated with the tcR R package. The overlap coefficient, calculated on TCRB nucleotide sequences, was used to quantify repertoire sharing. This is the immuneACCESS table as TCRdb keeps it, with only in-frame sequences that have V and J called. A part of the clones is gone; compared with another copy, unresolved V genes explain less than half, and the rest is unexplained. The V and J calls and the clone size are those of that table, but D and trimming were determined from the DNA. In this sample the table shows about 290,000 clones, about 8% of which occur a single time. Roughly 1% of the sample comes from the top ten.

Each donor gave one peripheral blood draw, roughly 0.11 L on average, collected into heparinised tubes. Using a panel that included CD45RO, CCR7, CD25, CD127, CD95 and CD27, naive, central memory, regulatory and stem cell-like memory CD4+ T cells were sorted on a BD FACSAria II. Every sorted population had a purity above 95%. Right away, PBMCs were isolated by Lymphoprep density gradient centrifugation and were stained directly, with no culture step. To minimize batch effects, samples were stained and sorted in pairs, one healthy donor with one patient per experiment. Comments on this clone: It has no known antigen specificity. No base quality values were provided; no much bigger clone lies one nucleotide off. Other nucleotide sequences in the sample specify the same CDR3.

V is pared back by 4 bases and J by 0 bases, with 6 bases lying between the germline termini. As encoded in the germline V gene, CDR1 is LGHNA while CDR2 is YNFKEQ. Reading from cysteine to phenylalanine, the CDR3 counts 13 amino acids. Only the CDR3 region is kept as DNA, spanning 39 bases read in frame from base 1. The TCR originated in a woman aged 18-29 years in good health. The rearrangement combines TRBV4-2 with TRBJ1-1, with no reliable assignment of the D segment. The material sequenced was central memory CD4+ T cells from blood. This receptor has the CDR3 CASSPLMNTEAFF. The DNA sequence follows: TGTGCCAGCAGCCCCTTAATGAACACTGAAGCTTTCTTT.